Shown below are 27 T cell receptor beta chains from a single sample sequenced in a study of T cells after yellow fever vaccination. TCRdb reanalysed the 5' RACE reads using MiXCR and keeps one entry per CDR3 protein. The sample carries about 400,000 distinct CDR3 sequences, approximately 10% recorded once. The specimen was PBMCs, collected on the day of the first yellow fever vaccination. All receptors come from a man aged 18 to 29 who received the YFV17D yellow fever vaccine.

The V call is TRBV5-1, the J call TRBJ2-1; 7 bases are a match to TRBD1. CDR3 length: 15 amino acids. Germline V gene sequence: CDR1 SGHRS, CDR2 YFSETQ. The trim removed 4 bases at V and 0 bases at J, leaving 4 bases unmatched. Written as DNA, the CDR3 is TGCGCCAGCAGCCCGGGACAGACCTCCTACAATGAGCAGTTCTTC. Protein sequence: CASSPGQTSYNEQFF.

This clonotype appeared a few times. The rearrangement links TRBV11-2 to TRBJ1-6; possibly TRBD1 for D (5 bases). Germline CDR1 is SGHAT and CDR2 is FQNNGV. The V and J ends lost 6 bases and 8 bases respectively, with 11 bases between them. The CDR3 runs 13 residues. CDR3 region: CASSTGTDSPLHF. For the CDR3, the DNA is TGTGCCAGCAGTACCGGGACGGATTCACCCCTCCACTTT.

The V gene is TRBV21-1, the J gene TRBJ2-5; the DNA was not compared with TRBD1, the D call given in the table. TRBV21-1 is annotated as a pseudogene. The CDR3 length is 15 residues. CDR3 protein: CASSPRDRVRETQYF. In DNA, the CDR3 is TGTGCCAGCAGCCCACGGGACAGGGTTCGAGAGACCCAGTACTTC.

There are a few counts of this clonotype. The chain uses TRBV5-8 and TRBJ1-2; no clear D gene. V dropped 3 bases and J dropped 4 bases, with 22 bases sitting between them. The CDR3 covers 17 residues. Germline CDR1 is SGHTS and CDR2 is YDEGEE. CDR3 nucleotide sequence: TGTGCCAGCAGCTCGGGATTCCTTAGGACGGGGAGCTATGGCTACACCTTC. Its protein product is CASSSGFLRTGSYGYTF.

The table lists this clonotype with many counts. V gene TRBV4-3 combines with J gene TRBJ2-3; D gene uncertain. Trimming took 0 bases from V and 4 from J, leaving 11 bases between them. Germline V gives CDR1 LGHNA, CDR2 YSLEER. The CDR3 extends over 15 amino acids. As DNA, the CDR3 is TGCGCCAGCAGCCAAGAAGGACGGCCTTCAGATACGCAGTATTTT. Its protein is CASSQEGRPSDTQYF.

The J gene is TRBJ2-1, the V gene TRBV5-6, with a tentative D call TRBD2 (7 bases). Trimming removed 6 bases from V and 2 bases from J, with 18 bases in between. CDR1 SGHDT and CDR2 YYEEEE come from the germline V gene. The CDR3 runs 16 residues. The CDR3 DNA reads TGTGCCAGCATCCCGCTAGGGGGGGCGACCTACAATGAGCAGTTCTTC. Amino acid sequence: CASIPLGGATYNEQFF.

A few counts support this clonotype. This chain joins TRBV28 and TRBJ2-7; possibly TRBD1 for D (5 bases). Germline V lookup: CDR1 MDHEN, CDR2 SYDVKM. CDR3 size: 12 residues. V was pared by 3 bases and J by 7 bases, with 10 bases between. The CDR3 loop reads CASSLYRREQYF. The CDR3 coding sequence is TGTGCCAGCAGTTTGTACAGGAGAGAGCAGTACTTC.

The V gene is TRBV4-3, the J gene TRBJ1-1; TRBD1 might be the D (5 bases). Germline values: CDR1 LGHNA, CDR2 YSLEER. The CDR3 totals 18 residues. With 0 bases removed from V and 4 bases from J, the gap between germline ends came to 21 bases. The CDR3 loop reads CASSQDPGNIYGGTEAFF. The CDR3 coding sequence is TGCGCCAGCAGCCAAGATCCGGGGAATATCTATGGGGGCACTGAAGCTTTCTTT.

This chain joins TRBV12-3 or TRBV12-4 and TRBJ2-1, with unresolved D. V lost 6 bases and J lost 6, with 3 bases in between. This CDR3 is built from 10 residues. The CDR3 DNA is TGTGCCAGCAGCATCAATGAGCAGTTCTTC. It codes for CASSINEQFF.

Only a few counts were recorded for this clonotype. The J gene is TRBJ1-1, the V gene TRBV12-3 or TRBV12-4; D not certain. V was trimmed by 4 bases and J by 4 bases, leaving 10 bases between them. The CDR3 is 13 amino acids. In nucleotides, the CDR3 is TGTGCCAGCAGTTCCACGGCTGGCACTGAAGCTTTCTTT. Protein: CASSSTAGTEAFF.

The gene calls are TRBV4-3 and TRBJ2-2; D gene ambiguous. The V and J ends lost 3 bases and 0 bases respectively, with 8 bases between them. The CDR3 runs to 15 residues. The germline V gene encodes CDR1 LGHNA and CDR2 YSLEER. CDR3 residues: CASSQGLPNTGELFF. DNA of the CDR3: TGCGCCAGCAGCCAGGGTCTTCCGAACACCGGGGAGCTGTTTTTT.

There are a few counts of this clonotype. The rearrangement joins TRBV5-4 to TRBJ2-7, with 7 bases aligning to TRBD1. Germline CDR1 SGHNT, CDR2 YYREEE (reference sequence). This CDR3 spans 13 amino acids. With 2 bases clipped from V and 5 bases from J, the junction kept 4 bases outside the gene matches. The CDR3 region has the DNA TGTGCCAGCAGCTTCGAGGGGGCCCACGAGCAGTACGTC. This translates into CASSFEGAHEQYV.

This clonotype was detected a few times. In DNA form, the CDR3 reads TGTGCCAGCAGCTTAGTGGGGAGCTTTAGCAATCAGCCCCAGCATTTT. Translating gives CASSLVGSFSNQPQHF. The V call is TRBV7-2, the J call TRBJ1-5; no definite D call. The V end lost 1 base, the J end lost 0 bases, and 10 bases lay between the germline ends. The CDR3 contains 16 residues. Germline V gene sequence: CDR1 SGHTA, CDR2 FQGNSA.

This clonotype came up a few times. The chain is built from TRBV7-8 and TRBJ1-2; D ambiguous. CDR3 length equals 15 residues. Germline V CDR1 and CDR2: SGHVS, FQNEAQ. V lost 3 bases to trimming and J lost 0 bases, with 11 bases between them. CDR3 residues: CASSFERIPNYGYTF. The CDR3, as DNA: TGTGCCAGCAGCTTCGAACGGATCCCTAACTATGGCTACACCTTC.

This clonotype was recorded a few times. V gene TRBV6-5 combines with J gene TRBJ2-7; no reliable D call. The CDR3 has 15 residues. Deletions cut 0 bases from V and 0 bases from J, with 9 bases between. Germline assignment: CDR1 MNHEY and CDR2 SVGAGI. CDR3: CASSYSNLGSYEQYF. In nucleotides, the CDR3 is TGTGCCAGCAGTTACTCAAACCTAGGCTCCTACGAGCAGTACTTC.

This clonotype was detected many times. The chain couples TRBV5-1 to TRBJ2-5; 12 bases fit TRBD1. This CDR3 has 15 amino acids. V lost 4 bases to trimming and J lost 6 bases; unmatched junction nucleotides: 7. Germline V gives CDR1 SGHRS, CDR2 YFSETQ. The DNA for the CDR3 is TGCGCCAGCAGCAAACAGGGACAGGGGGCGAAGACCCAGTACTTC. As protein: CASSKQGQGAKTQYF.

This clonotype turned up a few times. CDR3 in DNA: TGTGCCAGCTCACCGGGACAGGGAGGATCTGGAAACACCATATATTTT. This gives the protein CASSPGQGGSGNTIYF. The chain couples TRBV18 to TRBJ1-3, with 9 bases aligning to TRBD1. Losses at the gene ends were 3 bases for V and 1 base for J; bases not matched to a gene: 4. Germline CDR1 and CDR2: KGHSH and LQKENI. This CDR3 has 16 residues.

Here the CDR3 DNA reads TGCGGGCTACAGGGGTTCGTGAGTGAAAAACTGTTTTTT. Protein product: CGLQGFVSEKLFF. V usage is TRBV20-1 and J usage is TRBJ1-4; 7 bases map to TRBD1. Germline CDR1 is DFQATT and CDR2 is SNEGSKA (reference sequence). This CDR3 contains 13 residues.

This chain connects TRBV6-2 or TRBV6-3 to TRBJ2-6; 8 nucleotides line up with TRBD1. Germline CDR1 is MNHEY and CDR2 is SVGEGT. This CDR3 is 18 amino acids long. V shed 0 bases, J shed 4 bases, and the junction held 8 bases outside the gene matches. CDR3 DNA sequence: TGTGCCAGCAGTTACTCGGACAGGGCCCCTTTCGGGGCCAACGTCCTGACTTTC. It codes for CASSYSDRAPFGANVLTF.

This clonotype was picked up many times. V is TRBV25-1 and J is TRBJ1-1; D is uncertain. The length of the CDR3 is 13 residues. Germline assignment: CDR1 MGHDK and CDR2 SYGVNS. The V end lost 7 bases, the J end lost 0 bases, and 9 bases lay between the germline ends. In nucleotides, the CDR3 is TGTGCCAGCATCGGGGTAGTGAACACTGAAGCTTTCTTT. Translation: CASIGVVNTEAFF.

This clonotype was counted between two and nine times. The rearrangement joins TRBV15 to TRBJ1-5; 8 bases match TRBD1. The CDR3 is 17 amino acids. The J segment lost 2 bases and the V segment lost 5 bases, leaving 11 bases of the junction unmatched. Germline assignment: CDR1 LNHNV and CDR2 YYDKDF (reference sequence). This chain's CDR3 is CATSGRQGFWGNQPQHF. CDR3 bases: TGTGCCACCAGCGGAAGACAGGGGTTTTGGGGCAATCAGCCCCAGCATTTT.

This clonotype was seen only a few times. The chain links TRBV7-9 to TRBJ1-3; D may be TRBD1 (6 bases). Trimming pared 7 bases from V and 4 bases from J, leaving 14 bases between. The CDR3 is 14 amino acids. Germline lookup yields CDR1 SEHNR and CDR2 FQNEAQ (reference sequence). This CDR3 is CASTHRASGNTIYF. The CDR3 DNA reads as TGTGCCAGCACCCACAGGGCTTCGGGAAACACCATATATTTT.

V usage is TRBV20-1 and J usage is TRBJ1-2; 7 bases map to TRBD1. This CDR3 has 16 residues. After removal of 1 base from V and 3 bases from J, the junction contained 11 bases not matched to a gene. Germline V CDR1 and CDR2: DFQATT, SNEGSKA (reference sequence). The CDR3 loop reads CSARGQGRGGHYGYTF. The CDR3 region has the DNA TGCAGTGCTAGAGGACAGGGCAGGGGAGGACACTATGGCTACACCTTC.

This clonotype was found a few times. This chain links TRBV25-1 with TRBJ2-1; the match to TRBD1 covers 8 bases. The V gene end was trimmed by 4 bases and the J gene end by 9 bases; junction bases not matched to a gene: 11. This CDR3 spans 15 amino acids. Germline CDR1 and CDR2: MGHDK and SYGVNS. The CDR3 DNA reads TGTGCCAGCAGTGGGGGGACAGGAGAGATTGGTGAGCAGTTCTTC. It yields the protein CASSGGTGEIGEQFF.

This clonotype was seen a few times. V usage is TRBV4-1 and J usage is TRBJ1-2; D not resolved. This CDR3 has 15 residues. Trimming pared 0 bases from V and 8 bases from J, leaving 16 bases between. CDR1 and CDR2 from the germline V gene are MGHRA and YSYEKL. This CDR3 reads CASSQERQASFGYTF. In nucleotides, the CDR3 is TGCGCCAGCAGCCAAGAGAGGCAGGCGTCGTTCGGCTACACCTTC.

This chain connects TRBV29-1 to TRBJ2-4; D not resolved. The CDR3 contains 14 residues. CDR1 and CDR2 (germline): SQVTM, ANQGSEA. V was pared by 1 base and J by 0 bases, with 7 bases between. The CDR3: CSVEGFSAKNIQYF. The CDR3 DNA reads TGCAGCGTTGAAGGGTTCTCAGCCAAAAACATTCAGTACTTC.

This clonotype was detected a few times. J is TRBJ1-2 and V is TRBV29-1; D may be TRBD1 (5 bases). This CDR3 is built from 10 residues. Germline lookup yields CDR1 SQVTM and CDR2 ANQGSEA. V was shortened by 4 bases and J by 6 bases, with 6 bases between the two germline ends. In DNA form, the CDR3 reads TGCAGCGTTGGGGGGGATGGCTACACCTTC. Amino acid sequence: CSVGGDGYTF.